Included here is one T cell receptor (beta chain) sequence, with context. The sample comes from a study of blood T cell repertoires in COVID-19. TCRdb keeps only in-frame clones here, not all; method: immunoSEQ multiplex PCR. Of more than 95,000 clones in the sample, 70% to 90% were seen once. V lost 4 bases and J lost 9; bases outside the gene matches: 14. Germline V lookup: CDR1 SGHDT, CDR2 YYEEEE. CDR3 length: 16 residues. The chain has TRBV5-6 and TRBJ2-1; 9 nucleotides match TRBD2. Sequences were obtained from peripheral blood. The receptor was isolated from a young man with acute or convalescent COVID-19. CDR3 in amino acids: CASSQGTSGGWGEQFF. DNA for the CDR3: TGTGCCAGCAGCCAAGGCACCAGCGGGGGGTGGGGTGAGCAGTTCTTC.